The rows below give T cell receptor beta chains drawn from one sample of a study of cytomegalovirus exposure and HLA in healthy donors. Produced via immunoSEQ multiplex PCR; TCRdb's table is partial and in-frame only. The sample lists about 170,000 clones; approximately 70% were seen once. Sequenced material: PBMCs. Source of these receptors: a man between 40 and 49 years old in good health and CMV-seropositive. The conserved cysteine and the conserved F or W are not part of the CDR3 here. Fields, in order: CDR3 length, V gene, clone size, CDR3 protein. A row's size may be missing; if present it is once, few, many or a size class.

>10|TRBV6-6|.
ASRDRDYGYT
>12|TRBV9|.
ASSGHRGIYGYT
>13|TRBV7-2|.
ASSLSGTGNQPQH
>13|TRBV4-3|.
ASSPTSGGADTQY
>11|TRBV5-1|.
ASTAGGYNEQF
>14|TRBV5-1|.
ASSLGGTGYSYEQY
>10|TRBV7-9|.
ASSLVTGELF
>12|TRBV25-1|.
ASSRGVYTGELF
>12|TRBV9|.
ASSEGDSSYGYT
>13|TRBV7-9|once
ASSSGSDRDKPQH
>12|TRBV5-4|.
ASRADRVTGELF
>10|TRBV6-5|.
ASSYQGSGYT
>13|TRBV9|.
ASSVAGTATDTQY
>13|TRBV19|once
ASSILRQVTYGYT
>11|TRBV4-3|.
ASSQERGYEQY
>11|TRBV6-1|.
ASSPDKNTEAF
>12|TRBV27|.
ASRTAGNHSPLH
>13|TRBV15|.
ATSSSSGQDYEQY
>15|TRBV30|.
AWSAPQTGTGDGKLF
>12|TRBV7-2|.
ASSLERRSYEQY
>11|TRBV6-6|.
ASQGPGNEKLF
>14|TRBV7-9|.
ASSISGTGALDEQF
>14|TRBV6-6|.
ASTPRGVLGGNTIY
>12|TRBV6-1|.
ASSERTGDTEAF
>12|TRBV11-2|.
ASSSRDSADTQY
>12|TRBV6-4|few
ARDDSGVDGELF
>12|TRBV6-5|.
ASSTSGGLHEQY
>11|TRBV5-6|.
ASRPRDSYEQY
>9|TRBV29-1|.
SVETVREQY
>13|TRBV9|.
ASSVGPRKNSPLH
>13|TRBV4-1|.
ASSLTSRSGETQY
>10|TRBV5-1|.
ASSLMTGVYT
>11|TRBV10-3|few
AISGTDYYGYT
>13|TRBV18|once
ASSPGQGAYNEQF
>13|TRBV27|.
ASSLQQGILNEQF
>10|TRBV5-1|.
ASSRGSYEQY
>10|TRBV7-6|few
ASSSHTGELF
>11|TRBV7-8|once
ASSLPPTDTQY
>10|TRBV7-2|.
ASSHDRDEQY
>15|TRBV7-2|.
ASSSPSGGATQETQY
>17|TRBV9|few
ASSRSSPPAGSTNEKLF
>11|TRBV5-1|.
ASSFGDTGELF
>15|TRBV6-1|.
ASSEVLRTGGHYGYT
>13|TRBV7-2|.
ASSLGQGRKETQY
>10|TRBV9|.
ASTAGDDGYT
>13|TRBV5-1|.
ASSLSGGTRNEQF
>13|TRBV5-1|.
ASSLAGGRGEKLF
>12|TRBV4-3|.
ASSQDGGLTEAF
>10|TRBV7-9|.
ASGGLNYEQY
>11|TRBV7-2|few
ASSQRTGEAQH
>11|TRBV7-9|.
ASSLETGEGYT
>17|TRBV4-3|.
ASSQEIDWPFGANYGYT
>13|TRBV5-1|.
ASSLDRSNTGELF
>12|TRBV5-4|.
ASSPQGPQETQY
>13|TRBV7-2|.
ASSSIAGATDTQY